One and the same sample provided the 8 T cell receptor beta chains below, sequenced in a study of somatic mutations in cytotoxic T cells in rheumatoid arthritis. TCRdb keeps only in-frame clones here, not all; method: immunoSEQ multiplex PCR. The table lists tens of thousands of clones, roughly 80% of them singletons. The sample consisted of CD8+ T cells sorted from blood. The receptors here all came from a man in his forties in good health.

This clone was picked up a small number of times. The rearrangement links TRBV7-9 to TRBJ2-7; D call uncertain. Trimming took 4 bases from V and 2 from J, leaving 12 bases between them. The germline V gene has CDR1 SEHNR and CDR2 FQNEAQ (reference sequence). The CDR3 contains 14 residues. The CDR3 loop is CASSSTTGPYEQYF. The CDR3 DNA follows: TGTGCCAGCAGCTCAACGACTGGTCCCTACGAGCAGTACTTC.

The chain carries TRBV30 and TRBJ2-7; D call uncertain. The CDR3 is made up of 14 amino acids. Germline V gene data show CDR1 as GTSNPN and CDR2 as SVGIG (reference sequence). Trimming stripped 0 bases from V and 6 bases from J, with 15 bases between. The CDR3 is CAWSVLSRSVEQYF. The CDR3 nucleotides read TGTGCCTGGAGTGTCCTCTCGAGAAGTGTCGAGCAGTACTTC. Based on the CDR3 plus reference TRBV30 and TRBJ2-7, the full variable domain is SQTIHQWPATLVQPVGSPLSLECTVEGTSNPNLYWYRQAAGRGLQLLFYSVGIGQISSEVPQNLSASRPQDRQFILSSKKLLLSDSGFYLCAWSVLSRSVEQYFGPGTRLTVT.

This clone was counted a few times. The chain carries TRBV7-9 and TRBJ1-5; D is perhaps TRBD1 (6 bases). CDR3 length: 15 amino acids. Germline V gene sequence: CDR1 SEHNR, CDR2 FQNEAQ (reference sequence). Trimming removed 1 base from V and 7 bases from J, with 14 bases in between. The CDR3 here is CASSLGWTDSQPQHF. CDR3 sequence (DNA): TGTGCCAGCAGCTTAGGGTGGACAGACTCCCAGCCCCAGCATTTT.

The gene calls are TRBV10-3 and TRBJ2-3, with D perhaps being TRBD1 or TRBD2 (5 bases each). The CDR3 loop spans 12 amino acids. The ends were cut back, 10 bases at V and 6 bases at J, with 14 bases in the middle. Germline V gene sequence: CDR1 ENHRY, CDR2 SYGVKD. The CDR3, as DNA: TGTGCCAACCGGGACGATTGGGATACGCAGTATTTT. Translation: CANRDDWDTQYF.

The chain combines TRBV4-3 with TRBJ2-7, with TRBD2 as a possible D gene (5 bases). Trimming shortened V by 0 bases and J by 0 bases, and 9 bases separated the two germline ends. Germline CDR1 and CDR2: LGHNA and YSLEER. The CDR3 is 15 residues long. The chain's CDR3 is CASSQDRLASYEQYF. Written as DNA, the CDR3 is TGCGCCAGCAGCCAAGATCGGCTAGCCTCCTACGAGCAGTACTTC.

This chain connects TRBV5-1 to TRBJ2-1, with TRBD2 as a possible D gene (5 bases). Germline loops: CDR1 SGHRS, CDR2 YFSETQ. The CDR3 is 15 residues long. Trimming cost V 1 base and J 1 base, with 9 bases left between them. The CDR3: CASSLRSGSYNEQFF. CDR3 in DNA: TGCGCCAGCAGCTTGAGGAGCGGATCCTACAATGAGCAGTTCTTC.

CDR3 residues: CASSVAEAPTGELFF. The CDR3 DNA is TGTGCCAGCAGCGTAGCCGAGGCCCCCACCGGGGAGCTGTTTTTT. The V call is TRBV9, the J call TRBJ2-2; D remains ambiguous. The ends were cut back, 0 bases at V and 4 bases at J, with 10 bases in the middle. The CDR3 runs to 15 residues. Germline V gene sequence: CDR1 SGDLS, CDR2 YYNGEE. The full variable domain, rest sourced from reference TRBV9 and TRBJ2-2, is DSGVTQTPKHLITATGQRVTLRCSPRSGDLSVYWYQQSLDQGLQFLIQYYNGEERAKGNILERFSAQQFPDLHSELNLSSLELGDSALYFCASSVAEAPTGELFFGEGSRLTVL.

The V and J genes are TRBV27 and TRBJ2-2, with D tentatively TRBD2 (6 bases). Trimming cost V 0 bases and J 5 bases, with 10 bases left between them. Looked up from germline, CDR1 is MNHEY and CDR2 is SMNVEV (reference sequence). This CDR3 is 15 amino acids long. CDR3 residues: CASSLSFSGTGELFF. The CDR3 region has the DNA TGTGCCAGCAGTTTATCGTTTAGCGGAACCGGGGAGCTGTTTTTT.